This T cell receptor (beta chain) was identified during a study of T cell responses to AZD1222 COVID-19 vaccine. Study-wide results and limits: Donors were chiefly white British, with a greater number of females, and clonal diversity was perhaps underestimated. The breadth and depth of Spike-specific TCRs increased once two AZD1222 doses had been given.

This table comes from immunoSEQ multiplex PCR, and its TCRdb copy is limited to in-frame clones, with some not included. This table has 130,000 to 150,000 clones, more than 80% appearing once. Germline V gene lookup returns CDR1 SGHAT and CDR2 FQNNGV. This CDR3 is built from 16 residues. J lost 4 bases, V lost 5 bases, and 9 bases had no gene match. In regard to this clone: Antigen specificity is unknown.

The sequence was obtained from an adult in good health. The sequences come from peripheral blood, collected on day 0 of AZD1222 vaccination. The chain joins TRBV11-2 to TRBJ2-2; 8 bases line up with TRBD2. This CDR3 reads CASSPYSSGSTGELFF. CDR3 nucleotides: TGTGCCAGCAGCCCGTACTCCAGCGGGAGCACCGGGGAGCTGTTTTTT. Full variable domain (rest looked up from reference TRBV11-2 and TRBJ2-2): EAGVAQSPRYKIIEKRQSVAFWCNPISGHATLYWYQQILGQGPKLLIQFQNNGVVDDSQLPKDRFSAERLKGVDSTLKIQPAKLEDSAVYLCASSPYSSGSTGELFFGEGSRLTVL.